This T cell receptor (beta chain) was captured by sequencing in a study of shared clonotypes between healthy human individuals. Overall study findings and caveats: Sampling included only blood; tissue repertoires likely differ.

Method: immunoSEQ multiplex PCR; TCRdb's copy keeps in-frame clones and lacks some. This table has about 980,000 clones, over 60% appearing once. Worth noting for this clone: Its antigen is not identified. This same CDR3 is encoded by further DNA sequences in the sample.

The TCR was taken from a man aged 18 to 29 in good health. What was sequenced was memory CD4+ T cells sorted from blood. Sample subset: CD45RA-negative fraction.

The CDR3 sequence: CASSITEKLFF. CDR3 sequence (DNA): TGTGCCAGTAGTATTACGGAAAAACTGTTTTTT. V gene TRBV19 combines with J gene TRBJ1-4, with unresolved D. The germline gives CDR1 LNHDA, CDR2 SQIVND (reference sequence). The V and J ends lost 3 bases and 8 bases respectively, with 4 bases between them. This CDR3 is built from 11 residues. Together with reference TRBV19 and TRBJ1-4, the CDR3 gives the full variable domain: DGGITQSPKYLFRKEGQNVTLSCEQNLNHDAMYWYRQDPGQGLRLIYYSQIVNDFQKGDIAEGYSVSREKKESFPLTVTSAQKNPTAFYLCASSITEKLFFGSGTQLSVL.